What follows is one T cell receptor beta chain and its context. Its antigen remains unknown. This record belongs to a study of Graves' ophthalmopathy and Graves' hyperthyroidism. V shed 6 bases and J shed 7 bases, with 15 bases lying between them. The CDR3 sequence is 13 residues long. No progression to ophthalmopathy over 18 months defined stable hyperthyroidism. As diagnostic evidence, clinical symptoms, serum thyroxine, TRAb, thyroid ultrasound and orbital computed tomography were relied upon. Study outcomes and limitations: The authors also found most expanded thyroid clonotypes above 0.001 frequency in blood.

RNA served as the template for amplifying TCR beta CDR3 regions. Scientists carried out first-round RT-PCR using HTBI primers and then a second-round multiplex PCR. TCRdb reanalysed the multiplex PCR reads using MiXCR and keeps one entry per CDR3 protein. The data contain hundreds of thousands of distinct CDR3 sequences, over 20% of them singletons. Sequenced sample: peripheral blood. This receptor was taken from a woman aged 18-35 years with stable Graves' hyperthyroidism. Some clones in this sample may be carry-over from other donors' samples. The rearrangement joins TRBV12-3 or TRBV12-4 to TRBJ1-1; D is unresolved. Written as DNA, the CDR3 is TGTGCCAGCAGCGCGGTCCTTAGCGATGAAGCTTTCTTT. Its translation: CASSAVLSDEAFF.